The 18 T cell receptor beta chains given below trace back to one sample, sequenced in a study of cytomegalovirus exposure and HLA in healthy donors. Use of 60 Vbeta and 13 Jbeta primers characterized the PCR. TCRdb keeps only in-frame clones here, not all; method: immunoSEQ multiplex PCR. The repertoire includes about 200,000 clones, 70% to 90% of them detected once, and around 2.8% sits in the top ten. Sequencing used PBMCs. These receptors came from a man aged 25-45 years in good health and CMV-seronegative.

The chain has TRBV29-1 and TRBJ2-2, with D possibly matching TRBD2 (7 bases). V lost 6 bases and J lost 9, with 14 bases in between. This CDR3 has 12 amino acids. Germline V gives CDR1 SQVTM, CDR2 ANQGSEA. The DNA for the CDR3 is TGCAGCGTAGGGGGAGGGACTAGGGAGCTGTTTTTT. This encodes CSVGGGTRELFF.

The chain combines TRBV11-2 with TRBJ1-1; 7 bases are a match to TRBD1. Germline-derived CDR1 and CDR2 are SGHAT and FQNNGV. V lost 3 bases, J lost 3 bases, and 4 bases stayed unmatched. This CDR3 has 14 amino acids. In DNA form, the CDR3 reads TGTGCCAGCAGCTTTGACAGGGTGGACACTGAAGCTTTCTTT. The encoded protein is CASSFDRVDTEAFF.

The V and J genes are TRBV7-3 and TRBJ2-3; a weak D match, TRBD2 (7 bases). The V gene lost 2 bases and the J gene lost 1 base, with 13 bases spanning the gap. Germline assignment: CDR1 SGHTA and CDR2 FQGTGA. The CDR3 sequence is 16 residues long. CDR3 nucleotides: TGTGCCAGCAGCTTAGCGGGGGCCACAGGCACAGATACGCAGTATTTT. Its protein is CASSLAGATGTDTQYF.

CDR3 sequence reads: CASSFPWDSSSYNEQFF. The CDR3 coding sequence is TGCGCCAGCAGCTTCCCCTGGGACAGTAGTTCCTACAATGAGCAGTTCTTC. The V and J genes are TRBV5-1 and TRBJ2-1; 7 nucleotides agree with TRBD1. Unmatched junction bases numbered 9, after V lost 2 bases and J lost 1 base. Germline values: CDR1 SGHRS, CDR2 YFSETQ. This CDR3 is built from 17 residues.

Note on this clone: The same CDR3 arises from other DNA sequences in this sample as well. The CDR3 region has the DNA TGCGCCAGCAGCCCAGACAGGGCGACAGATACGCAGTATTTT. It specifies CASSPDRATDTQYF. V usage is TRBV5-1 and J usage is TRBJ2-3, with 7 nucleotides matching TRBD1. This CDR3 is built from 14 residues. Germline V gene lookup returns CDR1 SGHRS and CDR2 YFSETQ. V shed 4 bases, J shed 3 bases, and the junction held 5 bases outside the gene matches.

The V call is TRBV6-5, the J call TRBJ1-5, with D maybe TRBD1 (6 bases). The ends were cut back, 0 bases at V and 7 bases at J, with 10 bases in the middle. CDR3 length: 14 residues. The germline V gene encodes CDR1 MNHEY and CDR2 SVGAGI. This CDR3 is CASSYSRGYQPQHF. Written as DNA, the CDR3 is TGTGCCAGCAGTTACTCTAGGGGGTACCAGCCCCAGCATTTT.

The chain combines TRBV11-3 with TRBJ2-1; TRBD2 matches 11 bases. The V and J ends lost 5 bases and 6 bases, in that order; junction bases with no gene match: 9. Germline assignment: CDR1 SGHNT and CDR2 YENEEA. The CDR3 has 16 amino acids. The CDR3 DNA reads as TGTGCCAGCAGCCCCCGACTAGCGGGGTCCCGCAATGAGCAGTTCTTC. The encoded protein is CASSPRLAGSRNEQFF.

This clone was detected only once. The gene calls are TRBV5-6 and TRBJ2-5, with unresolved D. The CDR3 contains 16 residues. CDR1 and CDR2 (germline): SGHDT, YYEEEE. Deletions cut 4 bases from V and 1 base from J, with 17 bases between. CDR3 loop: CASSHNIPLLQETQYF. CDR3 DNA sequence: TGTGCCAGCAGCCACAATATTCCCCTCCTCCAAGAGACCCAGTACTTC.

The V call is TRBV7-2, the J call TRBJ2-5; D gene ambiguous. Trimming cost V 1 base and J 3 bases, with 6 bases left between them. The CDR3 length is 13 residues. Germline CDR1 is SGHTA and CDR2 is FQGNSA. DNA for the CDR3: TGTGCCAGCAGCTTAGTCCAAAAAGAGACCCAGTACTTC. Amino acids: CASSLVQKETQYF. The full variable domain, with the rest looked up from reference TRBV7-2 and TRBJ2-5, is GAGVSQSPSNKVTEKGKDVELRCDPISGHTALYWYRQSLGQGLEFLIYFQGNSAPDKSGLPSDRFSAERTGGSVSTLTIQRTQQEDSAVYLCASSLVQKETQYFGPGTRLLVL.

The DNA for the CDR3 is TGCGCCAGCAGCCAAGGTACCGCGGGGGACACTGAAGCTTTCTTT. This codes for CASSQGTAGDTEAFF. The chain has TRBV4-1 and TRBJ1-1, with TRBD1 as a possible D gene (5 bases). This CDR3 comprises 15 residues. Germline lookup yields CDR1 MGHRA and CDR2 YSYEKL. Between the trimmed V and J ends, which lost 1 base and 3 bases, there was a span of 12 bases.

This chain joins TRBV5-4 and TRBJ2-5; 11 bases are a match to TRBD2. The germline V gene encodes CDR1 SGHNT and CDR2 YYREEE (reference sequence). The CDR3 is 15 amino acids. V was clipped by 2 bases and J by 3 bases; unmatched bases: 3. The CDR3 sequence is CASSFLAGGKETQYF. As DNA, the CDR3 is TGTGCCAGCAGCTTCTTAGCGGGGGGGAAAGAGACCCAGTACTTC.

The CDR3 coding sequence is TGTGCCAGCAGCTTAAATAGCGGGGGGCGCAATGAGCAGTTCTTC. As protein: CASSLNSGGRNEQFF. This chain uses TRBV7-3 with TRBJ2-1; 10 bases agree with TRBD2. The V segment lost 1 base and the J segment 6 bases; nucleotides outside the gene matches: 3. This CDR3 is 15 amino acids long. CDR1 SGHTA and CDR2 FQGTGA come from the germline V gene.

Comment on this clone: Other DNA sequences from this sample encode an identical CDR3 as well. In DNA form, the CDR3 reads TGCGCCAGCAGCTTATCGGGGACTAGCACAGATACGCAGTATTTT. This translates into CASSLSGTSTDTQYF. The rearrangement uses TRBV5-1 and TRBJ2-3; D possibly corresponds to TRBD2 (6 bases). CDR1 and CDR2 from the germline V gene are SGHRS and YFSETQ. V was shortened by 2 bases and J by 0 bases, with 10 bases between the two germline ends. CDR3 length equals 15 residues.

The gene calls are TRBV28 and TRBJ2-7; possible D gene TRBD2, 7 bases. This CDR3 is 12 amino acids long. Deletions cut 8 bases from V and 7 bases from J, with 15 bases between. The V gene's germline CDR1 is MDHEN and CDR2 SYDVKM. CDR3 sequence (DNA): TGTGCCAGCCGGGGGGCTATGCTTGAGCAGTACTTC. This translates into CASRGAMLEQYF. Complete variable domain (other parts from reference TRBV28 and TRBJ2-7): DVKVTQSSRYLVKRTGEKVFLECVQDMDHENMFWYRQDPGLGLRLIYFSYDVKMKEKGDIPEGYSVSREKKERFSLILESASTNQTSMYLCASRGAMLEQYFGPGTRLTVT.

This sequence joins TRBV15 and TRBJ1-4; the D gene is possibly TRBD1 (5 bases). Germline V gene data show CDR1 as LNHNV and CDR2 as YYDKDF (reference sequence). The V and J ends lost 4 bases and 8 bases respectively, with 17 bases between them. The length of the CDR3 is 15 residues. CDR3 region: CATSIPREGLEKLFF. CDR3 coding DNA: TGTGCCACCAGCATTCCCAGGGAGGGTTTGGAAAAACTGTTTTTT.

V is TRBV13 and J is TRBJ2-7; 10 bases map to TRBD1. Unmatched junction bases numbered 4, after V lost 0 bases and J lost 2 bases. The CDR3 runs 16 residues. CDR1 PRHDT and CDR2 FYEKMQ come from the germline V gene (reference sequence). The CDR3 protein is CASSLGGQGEAYEQYF. The CDR3 DNA is TGTGCCAGCAGCTTAGGAGGACAGGGGGAAGCCTACGAGCAGTACTTC.

The CDR3 DNA reads as TGTGCCAGCTCACCCGACAGAGCCCTGGGCGAGCAGTACTTC. Its translation: CASSPDRALGEQYF. V and J are TRBV18 and TRBJ2-7, with D maybe TRBD1 (5 bases). Trimming stripped 3 bases from V and 6 bases from J, with 15 bases between. The CDR3 has 14 amino acids. Germline values: CDR1 KGHSH, CDR2 LQKENI.

The count of this clone is one. This chain connects TRBV28 to TRBJ2-1, with TRBD2 identical over 11 bases. The V gene's germline CDR1 is MDHEN and CDR2 SYDVKM. With 5 bases clipped from V and 8 bases from J, the junction kept 8 bases outside the gene matches. The CDR3 has 15 residues. Written as DNA, the CDR3 is TGTGCCAGCAGTGTGGTAGCGGGGGGGATGGATGAGCAGTTCTTC. It is translated as CASSVVAGGMDEQFF.